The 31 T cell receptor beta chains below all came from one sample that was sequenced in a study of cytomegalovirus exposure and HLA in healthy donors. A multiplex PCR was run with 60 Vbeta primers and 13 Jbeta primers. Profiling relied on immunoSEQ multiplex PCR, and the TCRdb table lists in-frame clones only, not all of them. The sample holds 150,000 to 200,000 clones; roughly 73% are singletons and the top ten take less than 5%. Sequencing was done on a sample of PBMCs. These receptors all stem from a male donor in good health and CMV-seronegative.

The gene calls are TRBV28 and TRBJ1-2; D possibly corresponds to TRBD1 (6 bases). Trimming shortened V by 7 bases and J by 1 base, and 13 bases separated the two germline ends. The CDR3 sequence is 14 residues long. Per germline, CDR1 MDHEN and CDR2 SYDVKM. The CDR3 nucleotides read TGTGCCAGCACTCAACAGGGAGTTAACTATGGCTACACCTTC. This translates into CASTQQGVNYGYTF.

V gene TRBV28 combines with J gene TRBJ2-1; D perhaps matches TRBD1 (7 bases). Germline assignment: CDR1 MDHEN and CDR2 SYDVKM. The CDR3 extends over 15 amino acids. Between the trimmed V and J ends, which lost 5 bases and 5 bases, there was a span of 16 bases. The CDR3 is CASSIRGRTDNEQFF. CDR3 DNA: TGTGCCAGCAGTATCAGGGGGAGGACCGACAATGAGCAGTTCTTC.

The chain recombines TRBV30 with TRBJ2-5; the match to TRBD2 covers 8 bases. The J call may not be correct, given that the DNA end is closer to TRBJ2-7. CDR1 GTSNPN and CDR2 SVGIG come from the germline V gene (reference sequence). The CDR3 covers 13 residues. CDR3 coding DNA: TGTGCCTGGAATCGGGAGGGTTCCTACGAGCAGTACTTC. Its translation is CAWNREGSYEQYF.

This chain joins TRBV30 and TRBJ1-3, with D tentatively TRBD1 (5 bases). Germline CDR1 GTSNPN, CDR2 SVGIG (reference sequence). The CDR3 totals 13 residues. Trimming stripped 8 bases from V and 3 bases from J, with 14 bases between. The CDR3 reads CATKGELGNTIYF. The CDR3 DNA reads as TGTGCCACGAAAGGGGAACTTGGAAACACCATATATTTT.

CDR3 sequence (DNA): TGTGCCAGCAGTGAGACTAGCGGGGGCACAGATACGCAGTATTTT. This translates into CASSETSGGTDTQYF. This chain joins TRBV6-4 and TRBJ2-3; TRBD2 matches 11 bases. With V trimmed by 3 bases and J by 1 base, 0 bases remained unmatched. The germline gives CDR1 MRHNA, CDR2 SNTAGT. The CDR3 runs 15 residues.

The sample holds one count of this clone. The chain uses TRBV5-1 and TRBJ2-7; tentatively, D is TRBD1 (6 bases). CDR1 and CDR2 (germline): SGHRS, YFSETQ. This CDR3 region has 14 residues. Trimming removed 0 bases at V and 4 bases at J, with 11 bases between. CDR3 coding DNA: TGCGCCAGCAGCTTGGCCCCAGGGGAATACGAGCAGTACTTC. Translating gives CASSLAPGEYEQYF.

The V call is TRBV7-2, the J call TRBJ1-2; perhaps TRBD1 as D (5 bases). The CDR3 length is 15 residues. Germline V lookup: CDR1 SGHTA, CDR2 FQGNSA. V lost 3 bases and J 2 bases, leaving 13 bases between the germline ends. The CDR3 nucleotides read TGTGCCAGCAGCTTGGGACTGGGGGTCAACTATGGCTACACCTTC. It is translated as CASSLGLGVNYGYTF.

This CDR3 is CASRTGGSDTEAFF. The CDR3 coding sequence is TGTGCCAGTAGGACAGGGGGATCCGACACTGAAGCTTTCTTT. V is TRBV19 and J is TRBJ1-1; 9 nucleotides agree with TRBD1. Germline values: CDR1 LNHDA, CDR2 SQIVND (reference sequence). This CDR3 contains 14 residues. V lost 6 bases to trimming and J lost 3 bases; unmatched junction nucleotides: 5.

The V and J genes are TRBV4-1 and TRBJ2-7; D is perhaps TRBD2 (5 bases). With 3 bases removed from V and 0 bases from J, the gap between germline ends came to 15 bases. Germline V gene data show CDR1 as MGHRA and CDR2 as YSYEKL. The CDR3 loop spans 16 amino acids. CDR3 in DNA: TGCGCCAGCAGCCAGGCCCCCAGCGGCAACTCCTACGAGCAGTACTTC. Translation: CASSQAPSGNSYEQYF.

The CDR3 DNA follows: TGTGCCAGCACCTCCGGGTACGAGCAGTACTTC. Its translation is CASTSGYEQYF. V is TRBV2 and J is TRBJ2-5; D is unresolved. The J call may be mistaken, given a closer DNA end match to TRBJ2-7. CDR1 and CDR2 from the germline V gene are SNHLY and FYNNEI. This CDR3 contains 11 residues.

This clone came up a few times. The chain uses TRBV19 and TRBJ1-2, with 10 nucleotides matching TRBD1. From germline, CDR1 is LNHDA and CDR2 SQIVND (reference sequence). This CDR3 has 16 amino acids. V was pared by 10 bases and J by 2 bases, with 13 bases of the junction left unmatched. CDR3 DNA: TGTGCCACTCTCACAGGTCCGGGACAGGGGAACTATGGCTACACCTTC. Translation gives CATLTGPGQGNYGYTF.

CDR3 DNA: TGTGCCAGCAGCCACGGACTAGCGGGAGGGGACAATGAGCAGTTCTTC. This sequence encodes CASSHGLAGGDNEQFF. The chain carries TRBV9 and TRBJ2-1; 15 nucleotides agree with TRBD2. V lost 4 bases, J lost 5 bases, and 4 bases stayed unmatched. The CDR3 contains 16 residues. CDR1 and CDR2 from the germline V gene are SGDLS and YYNGEE.

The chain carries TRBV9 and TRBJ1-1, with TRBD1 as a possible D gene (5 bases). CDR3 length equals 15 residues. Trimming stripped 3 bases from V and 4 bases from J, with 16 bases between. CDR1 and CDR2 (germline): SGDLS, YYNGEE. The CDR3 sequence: CASSGPLGQGTEAFF. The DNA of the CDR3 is TGTGCCAGCAGCGGCCCGTTAGGGCAGGGCACTGAAGCTTTCTTT.

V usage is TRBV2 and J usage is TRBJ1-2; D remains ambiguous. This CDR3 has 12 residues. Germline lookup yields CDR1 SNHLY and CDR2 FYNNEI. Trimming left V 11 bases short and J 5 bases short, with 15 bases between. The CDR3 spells CASTPGGYGYTF. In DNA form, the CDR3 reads TGTGCCTCGACCCCGGGAGGTTATGGCTACACCTTC.

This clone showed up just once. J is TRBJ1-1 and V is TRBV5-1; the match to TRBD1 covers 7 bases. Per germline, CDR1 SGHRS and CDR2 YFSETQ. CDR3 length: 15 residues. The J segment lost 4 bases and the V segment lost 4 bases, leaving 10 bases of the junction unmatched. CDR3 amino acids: CASSEGSGGSTEAFF. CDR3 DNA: TGCGCCAGCAGCGAGGGGTCAGGGGGATCCACTGAAGCTTTCTTT.

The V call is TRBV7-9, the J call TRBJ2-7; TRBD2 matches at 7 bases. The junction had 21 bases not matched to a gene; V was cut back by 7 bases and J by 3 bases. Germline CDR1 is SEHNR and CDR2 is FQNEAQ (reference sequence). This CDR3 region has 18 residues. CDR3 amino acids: CASTSWGGSGGNDYEQYF. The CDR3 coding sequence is TGTGCCAGCACCTCCTGGGGGGGTTCGGGCGGGAACGACTACGAGCAGTACTTC.

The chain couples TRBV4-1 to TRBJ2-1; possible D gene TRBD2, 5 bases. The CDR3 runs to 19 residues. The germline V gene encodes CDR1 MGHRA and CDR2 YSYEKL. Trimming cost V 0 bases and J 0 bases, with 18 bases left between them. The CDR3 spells CASSQDPLTGRDSYNEQFF. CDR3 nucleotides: TGCGCCAGCAGCCAAGACCCCTTAACGGGAAGAGACTCCTACAATGAGCAGTTCTTC.

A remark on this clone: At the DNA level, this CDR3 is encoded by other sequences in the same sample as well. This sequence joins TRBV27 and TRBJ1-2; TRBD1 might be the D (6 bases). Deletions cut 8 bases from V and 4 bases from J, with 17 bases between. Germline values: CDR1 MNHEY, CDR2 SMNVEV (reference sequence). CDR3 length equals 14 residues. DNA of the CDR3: TGTGCCAGCTCTTGGGGGGGGCCTAGCTATGGCTACACCTTC. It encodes CASSWGGPSYGYTF.

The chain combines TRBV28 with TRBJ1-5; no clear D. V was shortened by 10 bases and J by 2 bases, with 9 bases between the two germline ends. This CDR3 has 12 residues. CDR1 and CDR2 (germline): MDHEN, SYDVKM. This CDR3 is CATRGGNQPQHF. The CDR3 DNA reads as TGTGCCACAAGAGGAGGCAATCAGCCCCAGCATTTT.

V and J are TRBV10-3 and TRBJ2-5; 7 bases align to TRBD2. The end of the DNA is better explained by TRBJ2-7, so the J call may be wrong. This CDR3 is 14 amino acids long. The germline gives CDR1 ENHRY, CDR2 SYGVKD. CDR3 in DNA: TGTGCCATCAGTGGGGAGGGCTCGGGCTACGAGCAGTACTTC. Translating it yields CAISGEGSGYEQYF.

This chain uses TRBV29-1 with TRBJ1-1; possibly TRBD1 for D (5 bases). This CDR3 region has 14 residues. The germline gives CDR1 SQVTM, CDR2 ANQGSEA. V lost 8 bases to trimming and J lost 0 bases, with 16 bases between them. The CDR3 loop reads CSTFGVTVNTEAFF. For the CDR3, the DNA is TGCAGCACCTTTGGGGTGACAGTGAACACTGAAGCTTTCTTT.

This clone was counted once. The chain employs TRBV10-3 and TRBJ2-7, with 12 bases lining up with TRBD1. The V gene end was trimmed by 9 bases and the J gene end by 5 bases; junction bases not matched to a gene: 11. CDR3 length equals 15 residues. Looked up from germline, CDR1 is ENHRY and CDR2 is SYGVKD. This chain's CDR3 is CAIRLGTGGVDEQYF. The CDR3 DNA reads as TGTGCCATTCGGCTGGGGACAGGGGGCGTCGACGAGCAGTACTTC.

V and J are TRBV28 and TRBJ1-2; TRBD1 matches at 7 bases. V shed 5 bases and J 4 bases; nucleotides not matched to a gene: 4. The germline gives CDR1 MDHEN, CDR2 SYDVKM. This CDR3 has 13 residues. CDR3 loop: CASSPPGGYGYTF. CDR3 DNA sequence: TGTGCCAGCAGTCCCCCAGGGGGCTATGGCTACACCTTC.

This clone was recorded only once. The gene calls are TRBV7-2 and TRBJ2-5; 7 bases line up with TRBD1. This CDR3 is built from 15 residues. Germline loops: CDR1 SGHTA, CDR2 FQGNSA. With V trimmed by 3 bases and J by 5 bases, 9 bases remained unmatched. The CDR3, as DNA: TGTGCCAGCAGCTTGACAAGACAGGGTCGGGAGACCCAGTACTTC. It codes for CASSLTRQGRETQYF.

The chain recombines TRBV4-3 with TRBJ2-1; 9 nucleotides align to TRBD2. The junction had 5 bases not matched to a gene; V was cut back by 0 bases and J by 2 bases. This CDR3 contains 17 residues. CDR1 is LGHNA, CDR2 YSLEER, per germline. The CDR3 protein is CASSQEVAGDTYNEQFF. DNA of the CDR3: TGCGCCAGCAGCCAAGAAGTAGCGGGAGATACCTACAATGAGCAGTTCTTC.

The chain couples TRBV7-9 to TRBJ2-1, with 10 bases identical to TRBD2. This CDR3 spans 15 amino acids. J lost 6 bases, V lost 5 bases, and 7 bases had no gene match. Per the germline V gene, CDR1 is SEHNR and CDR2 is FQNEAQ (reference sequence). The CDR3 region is CASSKSGGAGNEQFF. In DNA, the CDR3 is TGTGCCAGCAGCAAAAGCGGGGGGGCAGGCAATGAGCAGTTCTTC.

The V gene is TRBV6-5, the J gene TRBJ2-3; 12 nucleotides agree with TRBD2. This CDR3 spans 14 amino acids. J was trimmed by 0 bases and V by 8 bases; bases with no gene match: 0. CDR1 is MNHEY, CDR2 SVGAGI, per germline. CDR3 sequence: CASGLAGSTDTQYF. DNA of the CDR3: TGTGCCAGCGGACTAGCGGGAAGCACAGATACGCAGTATTTT.

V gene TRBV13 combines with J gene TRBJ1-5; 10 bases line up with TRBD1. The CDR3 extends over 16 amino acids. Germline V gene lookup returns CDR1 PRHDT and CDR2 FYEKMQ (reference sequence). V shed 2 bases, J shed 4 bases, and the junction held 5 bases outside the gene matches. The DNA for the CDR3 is TGTGCCAGCAGCTTAAGCGGGACAGGGGCAAATCAGCCCCAGCATTTT. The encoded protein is CASSLSGTGANQPQHF.

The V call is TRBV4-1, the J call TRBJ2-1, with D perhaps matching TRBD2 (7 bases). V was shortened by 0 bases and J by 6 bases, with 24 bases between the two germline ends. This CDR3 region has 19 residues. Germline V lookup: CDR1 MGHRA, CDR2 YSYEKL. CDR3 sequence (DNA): TGCGCCAGCAGCCAAGAAGTTCTTTCGGGGGGCGGGCGGGTCAATGAGCAGTTCTTC. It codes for CASSQEVLSGGGRVNEQFF.

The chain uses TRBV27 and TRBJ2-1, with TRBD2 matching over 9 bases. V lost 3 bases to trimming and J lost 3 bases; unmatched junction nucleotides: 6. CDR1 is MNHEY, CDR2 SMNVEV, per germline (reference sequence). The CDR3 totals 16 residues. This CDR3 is CASSFTGTSSYNEQFF. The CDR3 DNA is TGTGCCAGCAGTTTCACTGGGACTAGCAGCTACAATGAGCAGTTCTTC.

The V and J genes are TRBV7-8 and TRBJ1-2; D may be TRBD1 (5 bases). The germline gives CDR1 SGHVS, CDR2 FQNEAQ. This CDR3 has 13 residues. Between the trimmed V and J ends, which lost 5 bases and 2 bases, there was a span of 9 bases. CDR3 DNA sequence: TGTGCCAGCAGCCCGACAGCGAACTATGGCTACACCTTC. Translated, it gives CASSPTANYGYTF.